The 9 T cell receptor beta chains reported below all come from one sample, sequenced in a study of blood T cell repertoires in COVID-19. Here immunoSEQ multiplex PCR was the method, and the copy in TCRdb shows in-frame clones only, minus some. The repertoire consists of 400,000 to 450,000 clones, with roughly 89% occurring once and the leading ten covering more than 0.7%. The specimen sequenced was peripheral blood. These receptors were collected from a man younger than 30 with COVID-19, enrolled during active disease.

Only a few counts were recorded for this clone. The genes are TRBV4-1 and TRBJ1-1; D perhaps matches TRBD1 (5 bases). V was trimmed by 1 base and J by 0 bases, leaving 12 bases between them. Germline V gene sequence: CDR1 MGHRA, CDR2 YSYEKL. The CDR3 runs to 16 residues. Here the CDR3 DNA reads TGCGCCAGCAGCCAAGGGGGGAGGGGCATGAACACTGAAGCTTTCTTT. As protein: CASSQGGRGMNTEAFF.

The V gene is TRBV7-8, the J gene TRBJ2-1; tentatively, D is TRBD2 (5 bases). Trimming stripped 3 bases from V and 0 bases from J, with 9 bases between. The CDR3 covers 15 residues. CDR1 and CDR2 from the germline V gene are SGHVS and FQNEAQ. The CDR3 DNA is TGTGCCAGCAGCTTCAGCGGACCCTCCTACAATGAGCAGTTCTTC. This gives the protein CASSFSGPSYNEQFF.

This clone was seen only once. This rearrangement joins TRBV9 to TRBJ2-1; D gene unclear. The ends were cut back, 2 bases at V and 0 bases at J, with 9 bases in the middle. Looked up from germline, CDR1 is SGDLS and CDR2 is YYNGEE. This CDR3 has 15 residues. The CDR3 region is CASSVDSSSYNEQFF. In DNA, the CDR3 is TGTGCCAGCAGCGTCGACTCGAGCTCCTACAATGAGCAGTTCTTC.

This sequence joins TRBV29-1 and TRBJ1-2; the match to TRBD1 covers 8 bases. The V segment lost 7 bases and the J segment 2 bases; nucleotides outside the gene matches: 18. Germline values: CDR1 SQVTM, CDR2 ANQGSEA. The length of the CDR3 is 17 residues. The CDR3 loop is CSALAGPGDRTNYGYTF. CDR3 bases: TGCAGCGCCCTCGCCGGTCCGGGGGACAGGACCAACTATGGCTACACCTTC. Variable domain in full (rest from reference TRBV29-1 and TRBJ1-2): SAVISQKPSRDICQRGTSLTIQCQVDSQVTMMFWYRQQPGQSLTLIATANQGSEATYESGFVIDKFPISRPNLTFSTLTVSNMSPEDSSIYLCSALAGPGDRTNYGYTFGSGTRLTVV.

The chain joins TRBV2 to TRBJ2-1, with a tentative D call TRBD2 (7 bases). Germline values: CDR1 SNHLY, CDR2 FYNNEI. This CDR3 spans 11 amino acids. Trimming shortened V by 11 bases and J by 7 bases, and 12 bases separated the two germline ends. CDR3 nucleotides: TGTGCCTGGAGGGGGGGGAATGAGCAGTTCTTC. As protein: CAWRGGNEQFF.

This clone was picked up a small number of times. This chain joins TRBV11-3 and TRBJ1-4, with TRBD1 identical over 7 bases. V shed 5 bases, J shed 0 bases, and the junction held 9 bases outside the gene matches. This CDR3 has 17 amino acids. Per the germline V gene, CDR1 is SGHNT and CDR2 is YENEEA. CDR3 protein: CASSRRGTLATNEKLFF. The CDR3 bases are TGTGCCAGCAGCCGCAGGGGGACTCTTGCAACTAATGAAAAACTGTTTTTT. Using reference TRBV11-3 and TRBJ1-4 for the parts outside the CDR3, the full variable domain is EAGVVQSPRYKIIEKKQPVAFWCNPISGHNTLYWYLQNLGQGPELLIRYENEEAVDDSQLPKDRFSAERLKGVDSTLKIQPAELGDSAVYLCASSRRGTLATNEKLFFGSGTQLSVL.

This clone is a singleton in its sample. This sequence joins TRBV7-6 and TRBJ2-5; D not resolved. The V gene lost 2 bases and the J gene lost 3 bases, with 13 bases spanning the gap. The germline V gene has CDR1 SGHVS and CDR2 FNYEAQ. This CDR3 contains 15 residues. Here the CDR3 DNA reads TGTGCCAGCAGCTTATGGGCCAGACAAGAAGAGACCCAGTACTTC. The encoded protein is CASSLWARQEETQYF.

The chain carries TRBV12-5 and TRBJ2-7; tentatively, D is TRBD2 (6 bases). The CDR3 is 11 amino acids. Looked up from germline, CDR1 is LGHNT and CDR2 is FRNRAP. Deletions cut 7 bases from V and 4 bases from J, with 8 bases between. DNA for the CDR3: TGTGCTAGTGCCCGGGGGTACGAGCAGTACTTC. The encoded protein is CASARGYEQYF.

The V call is TRBV20-1, the J call TRBJ2-5, with 8 bases lining up with TRBD2. The V gene end was trimmed by 3 bases and the J gene end by 2 bases; junction bases not matched to a gene: 11. Germline values: CDR1 DFQATT, CDR2 SNEGSKA (reference sequence). The CDR3 sequence is 16 residues long. CDR3 DNA: TGCAGTGCTAGTCCCGTAAGCGGGGGCAAACAAGAGACCCAGTACTTC. This gives the protein CSASPVSGGKQETQYF.